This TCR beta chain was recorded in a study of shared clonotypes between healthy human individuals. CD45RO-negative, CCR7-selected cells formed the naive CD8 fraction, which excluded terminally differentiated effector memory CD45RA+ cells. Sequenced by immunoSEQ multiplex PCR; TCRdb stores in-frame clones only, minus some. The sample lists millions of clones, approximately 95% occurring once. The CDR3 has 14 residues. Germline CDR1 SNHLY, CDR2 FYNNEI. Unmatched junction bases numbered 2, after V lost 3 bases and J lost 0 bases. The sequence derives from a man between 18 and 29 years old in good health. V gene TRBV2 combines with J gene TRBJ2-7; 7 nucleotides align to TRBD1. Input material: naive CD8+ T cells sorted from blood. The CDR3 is CASSDGTASYEQYF. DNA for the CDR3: TGTGCCAGCAGTGATGGGACAGCCTCCTACGAGCAGTACTTC.